This T cell receptor beta chain originates from a study of T-cell memory formation after mild COVID-19. There are a few counts of this clonotype. Its target is not known. Study-wide findings and caveats: In pre-infection memory, a portion of responding clones appeared, which suggested that cross-reactive memory joined. Mostly located in CM and EM were contracting CD4+ clones, with contracting CD8+ clones located in EMRA.

Constant-segment primers were used for 5'RACE, and the resulting TCR alpha and TCR beta cDNA libraries carried sample barcodes and UMIs. TCRdb reprocessed the 5' RACE reads with MiXCR, giving one entry per CDR3 protein. The sample holds 470,000 or so distinct CDR3 sequences; about 19% are singletons and the top ten take roughly 8%. Trimming shortened V by 0 bases and J by 5 bases, and 14 bases separated the two germline ends. The CDR3 is 16 amino acids. Looked up from germline, CDR1 is SGHRS and CDR2 is YFSETQ. The receptor's source is an adult woman who had mild COVID-19 (a few samples of this study predate the infection). Cell type and time point are not known. The sequenced material came from PBMCs or a T cell subset sorted from them (not recorded which). The chain joins TRBV5-1 to TRBJ2-2; possible D gene TRBD1, 6 bases. CDR3 DNA: TGCGCCAGCAGCTTGGAGGCAGGGGTTCGGACCGGGGAGCTGTTTTTT. Translation: CASSLEAGVRTGELFF.